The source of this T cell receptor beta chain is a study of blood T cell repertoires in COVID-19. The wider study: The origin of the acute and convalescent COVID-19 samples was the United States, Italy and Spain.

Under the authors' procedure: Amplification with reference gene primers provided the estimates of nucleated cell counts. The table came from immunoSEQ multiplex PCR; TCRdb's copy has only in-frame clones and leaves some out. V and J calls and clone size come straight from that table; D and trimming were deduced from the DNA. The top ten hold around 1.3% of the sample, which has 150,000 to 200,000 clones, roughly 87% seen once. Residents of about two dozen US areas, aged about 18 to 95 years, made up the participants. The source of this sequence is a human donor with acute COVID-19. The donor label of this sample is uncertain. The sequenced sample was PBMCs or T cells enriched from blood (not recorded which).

The CDR3 DNA sequence: TGTGCCAGCAGTGTACAGGCTAGCAATCAGCCCCAGCATTTT. This encodes CASSVQASNQPQHF. The chain links TRBV27 to TRBJ1-5, with TRBD1 as a possible D gene (5 bases). CDR3 length: 14 residues. Trimming removed 5 bases at V and 0 bases at J, with 8 bases between. Germline-derived CDR1 and CDR2 are MNHEY and SMNVEV (reference sequence).